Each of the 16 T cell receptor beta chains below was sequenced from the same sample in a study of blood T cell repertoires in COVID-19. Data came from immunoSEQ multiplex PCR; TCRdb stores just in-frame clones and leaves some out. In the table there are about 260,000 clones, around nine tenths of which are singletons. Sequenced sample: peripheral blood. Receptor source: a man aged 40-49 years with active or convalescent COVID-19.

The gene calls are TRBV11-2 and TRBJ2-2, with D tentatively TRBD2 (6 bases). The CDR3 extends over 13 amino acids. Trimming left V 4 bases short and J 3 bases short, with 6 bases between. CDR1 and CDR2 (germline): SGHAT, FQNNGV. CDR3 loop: CASSWGDTGELFF. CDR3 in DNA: TGTGCCAGCAGCTGGGGGGACACCGGGGAGCTGTTTTTT.

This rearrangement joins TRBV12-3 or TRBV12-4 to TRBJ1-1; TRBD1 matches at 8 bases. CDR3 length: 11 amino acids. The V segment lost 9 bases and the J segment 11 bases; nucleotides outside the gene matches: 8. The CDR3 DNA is TGTGCCAGTCAGGGGGCGCTTACGGCTTTCTTT. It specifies CASQGALTAFF.

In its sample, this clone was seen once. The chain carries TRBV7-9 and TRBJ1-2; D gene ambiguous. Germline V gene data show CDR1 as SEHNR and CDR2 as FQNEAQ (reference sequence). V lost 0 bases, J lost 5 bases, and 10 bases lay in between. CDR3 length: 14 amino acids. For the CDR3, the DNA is TGTGCCAGCAGCTTAGCGGGATGGGAGTATGGCTACACCTTC. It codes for CASSLAGWEYGYTF.

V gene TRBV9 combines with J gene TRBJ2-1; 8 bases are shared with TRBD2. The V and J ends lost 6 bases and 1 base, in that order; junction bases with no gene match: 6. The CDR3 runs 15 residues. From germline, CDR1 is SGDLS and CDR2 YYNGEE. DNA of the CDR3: TGTGCCAGCAATCCGGGGGGGCGGTCCTACAATGAGCAGTTCTTC. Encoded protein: CASNPGGRSYNEQFF.

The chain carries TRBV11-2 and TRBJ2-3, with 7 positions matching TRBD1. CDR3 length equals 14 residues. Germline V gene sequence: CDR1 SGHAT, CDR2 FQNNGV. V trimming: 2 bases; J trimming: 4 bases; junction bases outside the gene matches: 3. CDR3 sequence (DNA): TGTGCCAGCAGCTTATACCAGGGGGCAGATACGCAGTATTTT. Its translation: CASSLYQGADTQYF.

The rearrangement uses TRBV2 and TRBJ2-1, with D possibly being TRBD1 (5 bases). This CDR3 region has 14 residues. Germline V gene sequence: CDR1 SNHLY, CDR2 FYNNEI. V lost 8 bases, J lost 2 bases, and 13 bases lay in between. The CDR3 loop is CASAGRLPYNEQFF. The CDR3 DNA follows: TGTGCCAGCGCAGGGCGGCTCCCCTACAATGAGCAGTTCTTC.

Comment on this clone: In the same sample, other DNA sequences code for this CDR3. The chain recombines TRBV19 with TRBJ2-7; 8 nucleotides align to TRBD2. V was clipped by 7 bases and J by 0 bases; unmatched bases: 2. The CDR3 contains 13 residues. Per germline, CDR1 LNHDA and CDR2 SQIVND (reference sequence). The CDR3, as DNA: TGTGCCAGTAAGAGCGGGAGCTCCTACGAGCAGTACTTC. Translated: CASKSGSSYEQYF.

This chain's CDR3 is CASSLQGDFNQPQHF. CDR3 nucleotides: TGTGCCAGCAGCCTCCAGGGGGATTTCAATCAGCCCCAGCATTTT. The chain has TRBV7-2 and TRBJ1-5, with 7 bases lining up with TRBD1. The CDR3 sequence is 15 residues long. The V and J ends lost 5 bases and 3 bases, in that order; junction bases with no gene match: 7. Germline lookup yields CDR1 SGHTA and CDR2 FQGNSA.

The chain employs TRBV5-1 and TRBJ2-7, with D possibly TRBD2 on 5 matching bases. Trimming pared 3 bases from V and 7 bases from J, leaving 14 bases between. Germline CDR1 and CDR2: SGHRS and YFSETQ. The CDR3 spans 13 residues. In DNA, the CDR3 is TGCGCCAGCAGCTCGGAGGCCCGCGGGGAGCAGTACTTC. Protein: CASSSEARGEQYF.

The CDR3 region has the DNA TGTGCCAGCGGGGTCCGGGGTATGACTAATGAAAAACTGTTTTTT. Protein: CASGVRGMTNEKLFF. This chain joins TRBV3-1 (or the pseudogene TRBV3-2) and TRBJ1-4; unclear D gene. In germline, CDR1 is LGHDT, CDR2 YNNKEL (reference sequence). V lost 8 bases and J lost 2, with 15 bases in between. This CDR3 contains 15 residues.

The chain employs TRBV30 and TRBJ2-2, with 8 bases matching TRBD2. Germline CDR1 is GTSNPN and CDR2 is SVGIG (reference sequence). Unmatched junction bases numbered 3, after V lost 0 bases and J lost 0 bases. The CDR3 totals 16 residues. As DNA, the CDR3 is TGTGCCTGGAGTGTGTCGGGGGGGGCGAACACCGGGGAGCTGTTTTTT. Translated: CAWSVSGGANTGELFF.

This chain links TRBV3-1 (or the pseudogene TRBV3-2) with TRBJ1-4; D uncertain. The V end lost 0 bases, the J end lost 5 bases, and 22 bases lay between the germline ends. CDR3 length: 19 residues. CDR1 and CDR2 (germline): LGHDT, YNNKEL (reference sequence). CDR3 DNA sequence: TGTGCCAGCAGCCAAGAAGTTTGGGCAAACCCGGGCGGGAATGAAAAACTGTTTTTT. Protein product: CASSQEVWANPGGNEKLFF.

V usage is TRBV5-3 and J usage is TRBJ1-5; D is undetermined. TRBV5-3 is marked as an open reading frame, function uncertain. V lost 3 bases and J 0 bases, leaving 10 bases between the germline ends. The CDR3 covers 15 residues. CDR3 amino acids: CARSSTGYSNQPQHF. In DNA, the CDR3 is TGTGCCAGAAGCTCAACGGGATATAGCAATCAGCCCCAGCATTTT.

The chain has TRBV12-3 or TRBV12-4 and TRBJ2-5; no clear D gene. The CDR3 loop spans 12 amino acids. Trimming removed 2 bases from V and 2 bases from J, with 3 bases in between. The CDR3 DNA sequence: TGTGCCAGCAGTTTACTTCAAGAGACCCAGTACTTC. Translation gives CASSLLQETQYF.

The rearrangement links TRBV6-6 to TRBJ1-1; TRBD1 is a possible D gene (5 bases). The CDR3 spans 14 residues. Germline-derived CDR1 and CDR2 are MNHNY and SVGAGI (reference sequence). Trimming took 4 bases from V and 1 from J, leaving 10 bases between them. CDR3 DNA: TGTGCCAGCAGTTCTGTCGGGGGGAACACTGAAGCTTTCTTT. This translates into CASSSVGGNTEAFF.

This chain's CDR3 is CASSVRGTGVSKGANVLTF. The CDR3, as DNA: TGTGCCAGCAGCGTACGTGGGACAGGGGTCAGTAAAGGGGCCAACGTCCTGACTTTC. The chain uses TRBV9 and TRBJ2-6, with TRBD1 matching over 10 bases. Trimming took 1 base from V and 4 from J; bases not matched to a gene: 11. Germline CDR1 is SGDLS and CDR2 is YYNGEE. CDR3 length: 19 residues.